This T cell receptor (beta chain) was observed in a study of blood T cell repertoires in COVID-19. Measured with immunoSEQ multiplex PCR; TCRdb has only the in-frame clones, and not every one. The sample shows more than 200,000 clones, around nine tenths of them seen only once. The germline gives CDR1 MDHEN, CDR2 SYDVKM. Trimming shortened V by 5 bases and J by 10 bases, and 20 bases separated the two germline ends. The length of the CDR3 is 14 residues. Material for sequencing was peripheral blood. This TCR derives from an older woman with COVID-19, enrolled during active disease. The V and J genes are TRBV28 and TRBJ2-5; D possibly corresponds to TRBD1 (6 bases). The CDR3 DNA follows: TGTGCCAGCAGTCCCGGACAGTTGCCTTGGGTCCAGTACTTC. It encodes CASSPGQLPWVQYF.